These 15 T cell receptor beta chains came from one sample sequenced in a study of shared clonotypes between healthy human individuals. Sequencing was performed with immunoSEQ multiplex PCR; in TCRdb, only in-frame clones are kept and a portion is missing. In the table there are a few million clones, over 90% of which are singletons. The sample consisted of naive CD4+ T cells from PBMCs. Indicated subset: CD45RA+ positively selected. These receptors originate from a man aged 18 to 30 in good health. Some clones in this sample may be carry-over from other donors' samples.

This chain links TRBV28 with TRBJ1-2, with D possibly TRBD1 on 6 matching bases. Germline loops: CDR1 MDHEN, CDR2 SYDVKM. V was cut by 2 bases and J by 7 bases, with 14 bases left in between. The CDR3 contains 14 residues. DNA of the CDR3: TGTGCCAGCAGTTTAGGAACAGGGTACTTTGGCTACACCTTC. This translates into CASSLGTGYFGYTF.

This clone was observed once. CDR3 sequence: CASSFEGDETQYF. The CDR3 DNA reads TGCGCCAGCAGCTTCGAGGGGGATGAGACCCAGTACTTC. V and J are TRBV5-1 and TRBJ2-5; D perhaps matches TRBD1 (6 bases). V was cut by 2 bases and J by 5 bases, with 10 bases left in between. This CDR3 has 13 amino acids. The germline gives CDR1 SGHRS, CDR2 YFSETQ.

The gene calls are TRBV7-8 and TRBJ2-1; 14 bases match TRBD2. With V trimmed by 2 bases and J by 4 bases, 4 bases remained unmatched. Germline V gene data show CDR1 as SGHVS and CDR2 as FQNEAQ. The CDR3 is made up of 17 amino acids. The CDR3 region has the DNA TGTGCCAGCAGCTTACGCCGACTAGCGGGAGGGTACAATGAGCAGTTCTTC. Amino acid sequence: CASSLRRLAGGYNEQFF.

This chain joins TRBV28 and TRBJ2-3, with 8 positions matching TRBD2. The V gene's germline CDR1 is MDHEN and CDR2 SYDVKM. CDR3 length: 16 residues. With 4 bases clipped from V and 2 bases from J, the junction kept 8 bases outside the gene matches. The CDR3 here is CASSYREGHFTDTQYF. Written as DNA, the CDR3 is TGTGCCAGCAGTTATCGGGAGGGCCATTTCACAGATACGCAGTATTTT.

This sequence joins TRBV7-8 and TRBJ1-5; TRBD1 aligns across 7 bases. V lost 7 bases and J lost 7; bases outside the gene matches: 4. Germline V gene data show CDR1 as SGHVS and CDR2 as FQNEAQ. CDR3 length: 12 amino acids. DNA for the CDR3: TGTGCCAGCACCGAAGGGGGCCAGCCCCAGCATTTT. It specifies CASTEGGQPQHF. Complete variable domain (other parts from reference TRBV7-8 and TRBJ1-5): GAGVSQSPRYKVAKRGQDVALRCDPISGHVSLFWYQQALGQGPEFLTYFQNEAQLDKSGLPSDRFFAERPEGSVSTLKIQRTQQEDSAVYLCASTEGGQPQHFGDGTRLSIL.

As DNA, the CDR3 is TGCGCCAGCAGCCAAGTTAGCGCTACCCCCTACGAGCAGTACTTC. The encoded protein is CASSQVSATPYEQYF. This chain connects TRBV4-1 to TRBJ2-7; D is perhaps TRBD2 (5 bases). Trimming took off 1 base at V and 2 bases at J, with 12 bases between the two ends. The CDR3 covers 15 residues. Germline CDR1 MGHRA, CDR2 YSYEKL.

The rearrangement links TRBV4-1 to TRBJ2-7, with 10 bases that match TRBD1. Trimming cost V 4 bases and J 0 bases; bases outside gene matches: 6. This CDR3 has 16 amino acids. Germline V lookup: CDR1 MGHRA, CDR2 YSYEKL. CDR3 amino acids: CASSLGQGGLSYEQYF. The CDR3 bases are TGCGCCAGCAGCCTCGGACAGGGGGGCCTCTCCTACGAGCAGTACTTC.

The chain carries TRBV25-1 and TRBJ2-5; 8 positions match TRBD1. The CDR3 length is 15 residues. Per the germline V gene, CDR1 is MGHDK and CDR2 is SYGVNS. With V trimmed by 1 base and J by 4 bases, 5 bases remained unmatched. CDR3: CASSELARGRETQYF. The CDR3 coding sequence is TGTGCCAGCAGTGAATTAGCCAGGGGGCGAGAGACCCAGTACTTC.

This clone has more than one count but fewer than ten. The chain combines TRBV28 with TRBJ1-2; 7 bases are shared with TRBD1. The V and J ends lost 6 bases and 6 bases, in that order; junction bases with no gene match: 7. Germline V gene sequence: CDR1 MDHEN, CDR2 SYDVKM. The CDR3 loop spans 13 amino acids. DNA of the CDR3: TGTGCCAGCAGGGTTGGACAGGAAAATGGCTACACCTTC. Its translation is CASRVGQENGYTF.

This chain connects TRBV19 to TRBJ1-1; D might be TRBD1 (5 bases). The CDR3 is 12 amino acids. Germline CDR1 LNHDA, CDR2 SQIVND (reference sequence). Trimming pared 10 bases from V and 3 bases from J, leaving 12 bases between. CDR3 in amino acids: CATPGGDTEAFF. CDR3 DNA: TGTGCCACTCCGGGGGGGGACACTGAAGCTTTCTTT.

The chain carries TRBV7-8 and TRBJ2-3, with 14 nucleotides matching TRBD2. Germline loops: CDR1 SGHVS, CDR2 FQNEAQ. The CDR3 length is 18 residues. Trimming at V came to 5 bases and at J to 2 bases, leaving 9 bases not matched to a gene. Here the CDR3 reads CASSPRLAGGPDTDTQYF. CDR3 sequence (DNA): TGTGCCAGCAGCCCCCGACTAGCGGGAGGGCCGGACACAGATACGCAGTATTTT.

The V call is TRBV28, the J call TRBJ2-5, with TRBD1 matching 9 bases. The V gene end was trimmed by 6 bases and the J gene end by 2 bases; junction bases not matched to a gene: 7. The CDR3 is 15 amino acids. The V gene's germline CDR1 is MDHEN and CDR2 SYDVKM. In DNA, the CDR3 is TGTGCCAGCAGCAAGACAGGGGGTTGGCAAGAGACCCAGTACTTC. The encoded protein is CASSKTGGWQETQYF.

This chain joins TRBV6-4 and TRBJ1-1; D might be TRBD1 (5 bases). From germline, CDR1 is MRHNA and CDR2 SNTAGT. The length of the CDR3 is 14 residues. Trimming left V 0 bases short and J 7 bases short, with 12 bases between. This chain's CDR3 is CASSDSTREDEAFF. The CDR3 DNA sequence: TGTGCCAGCAGTGACTCGACCAGGGAGGATGAAGCTTTCTTT.

The chain is built from TRBV28 and TRBJ1-3; a possible D gene is TRBD1 (5 bases). CDR3 length: 13 residues. In germline, CDR1 is MDHEN, CDR2 SYDVKM. Trimming left V 5 bases short and J 6 bases short, with 11 bases between. CDR3 nucleotide sequence: TGTGCCAGCAGTCAAGTGGGGGTAAACACCATATATTTT. Amino acids: CASSQVGVNTIYF.

This CDR3 is CASSQKTGVNTIYF. CDR3 DNA: TGTGCCAGCAGCCAAAAGACAGGGGTCAACACCATATATTTT. This chain uses TRBV7-9 with TRBJ1-3, with TRBD1 identical over 8 bases. CDR1 and CDR2 from the germline V gene are SEHNR and FQNEAQ (reference sequence). V dropped 5 bases and J dropped 7; count of bases not matched to a gene: 7. The CDR3 has 14 amino acids.